This is a list of T cell receptor beta chains from one sample in a study of blood T cell repertoires in COVID-19. Assay used: immunoSEQ multiplex PCR; TCRdb lists only in-frame clones, some missing. The table lists some 76,000 clones, around 83% of them singletons. Specimen: peripheral blood. The receptors originated from a human donor in a cohort sampled during active COVID-19. CDR3s include the opening cysteine and the closing phenylalanine or tryptophan. The D gene is left open where the match is weak. Clone size is not always given. Where it is, it says once, few, many or a class for expanded clones.

V gene: TRBV9
clone size: -
D gene: -
J gene: TRBJ1-1
CDR3 protein: CASSVASDTEAFF
CDR3 DNA: TGTGCCAGCAGCGTAGCGTCAGACACTGAAGCTTTCTTT

V gene: TRBV18
clone size: -
D gene: TRBD1
J gene: TRBJ2-2
CDR3 protein: CASSQGQTNTGELFF
CDR3 DNA: TGTGCCAGCTCACAGGGACAGACGAACACCGGGGAGCTGTTTTTT

V gene: TRBV3-1/TRBV3-2
clone size: -
D gene: -
J gene: TRBJ2-7
CDR3 protein: CASSQDLEGRPEQYF
CDR3 DNA: TGTGCCAGCAGCCAAGATTTGGAGGGGCGGCCCGAGCAGTACTTC

V gene: TRBV11-2
clone size: -
D gene: -
J gene: TRBJ2-3
CDR3 protein: CASSFAGTSTDTQYF
CDR3 DNA: TGTGCCAGCAGCTTTGCGGGTACTAGCACAGATACGCAGTATTTT

V gene: TRBV2
clone size: -
D gene: -
J gene: TRBJ2-3
CDR3 protein: CASSVGSSTDTQYF
CDR3 DNA: TGTGCCAGCAGTGTCGGGTCTAGCACAGATACGCAGTATTTT

V gene: TRBV6-5
clone size: -
D gene: -
J gene: TRBJ2-7
CDR3 protein: CASSYAGVGEQYF
CDR3 DNA: TGTGCCAGCAGTTACGCAGGGGTGGGCGAGCAGTACTTC

V gene: TRBV6-1
clone size: -
D gene: TRBD1
J gene: TRBJ2-3
CDR3 protein: CASSEARGLGDTQYF
CDR3 DNA: TGTGCCAGCAGTGAAGCCAGGGGGCTTGGAGATACGCAGTATTTT

V gene: TRBV19
clone size: -
D gene: TRBD1
J gene: TRBJ2-2
CDR3 protein: CASSAGTGKNTGELFF
CDR3 DNA: TGTGCCAGTAGTGCCGGGACAGGAAAGAACACCGGGGAGCTGTTTTTT

V gene: TRBV9
clone size: -
D gene: TRBD1
J gene: TRBJ2-3
CDR3 protein: CASRGQTDTQYF
CDR3 DNA: TGTGCCAGCAGGGGACAGACCGATACGCAGTATTTT

V gene: TRBV6-6
clone size: -
D gene: -
J gene: TRBJ2-1
CDR3 protein: CASGGSYNEQFF
CDR3 DNA: TGTGCCAGCGGGGGGTCTTACAATGAGCAGTTCTTC

V gene: TRBV20-1
clone size: -
D gene: TRBD2
J gene: TRBJ2-1
CDR3 protein: CSASGPSGYNEQFF
CDR3 DNA: TGCAGTGCCAGTGGGCCTAGCGGCTACAATGAGCAGTTCTTC

V gene: TRBV5-1
clone size: few
D gene: TRBD1
J gene: TRBJ2-2
CDR3 protein: CASSLGQGAYGELFF
CDR3 DNA: TGCGCCAGCAGCCTCGGACAGGGGGCGTACGGGGAGCTGTTTTTT

V gene: TRBV10-3
clone size: -
D gene: -
J gene: TRBJ2-7
CDR3 protein: CAISGLPYEQYF
CDR3 DNA: TGTGCCATCAGTGGACTCCCCTACGAGCAGTACTTC

V gene: TRBV29-1
clone size: -
D gene: TRBD1
J gene: TRBJ1-1
CDR3 protein: CSVVGTGGGTEAFF
CDR3 DNA: TGCAGCGTTGTCGGGACAGGGGGTGGCACTGAAGCTTTCTTT

V gene: TRBV9
clone size: few
D gene: TRBD2
J gene: TRBJ2-1
CDR3 protein: CASRRLTSGSYNEQFF
CDR3 DNA: TGTGCCAGCAGGCGTCTAACTAGCGGATCCTACAATGAGCAGTTCTTC

V gene: TRBV7-3
clone size: -
D gene: TRBD2
J gene: TRBJ2-1
CDR3 protein: CASSPRTSGPENEQFF
CDR3 DNA: TGTGCCAGCAGCCCTCGGACTAGCGGCCCAGAGAATGAGCAGTTCTTC

V gene: TRBV6-5
clone size: -
D gene: TRBD1
J gene: TRBJ1-4
CDR3 protein: CASRQFRDSEEKLFF
CDR3 DNA: TGTGCCAGCAGACAATTCCGGGACAGCGAGGAAAAACTGTTTTTT

V gene: TRBV5-6
clone size: -
D gene: TRBD1
J gene: TRBJ1-3
CDR3 protein: CASSSLLRGDTIYF
CDR3 DNA: TGTGCCAGCAGCTCGCTACTCAGGGGGGACACCATATATTTT

V gene: TRBV3-1/TRBV3-2
clone size: -
D gene: -
J gene: TRBJ1-4
CDR3 protein: CASSRSPGATNEKLFF
CDR3 DNA: TGTGCCAGCAGCCGCTCTCCCGGGGCAACTAATGAAAAACTGTTTTTT

V gene: TRBV6-5
clone size: -
D gene: TRBD1
J gene: TRBJ1-4
CDR3 protein: CASLKDRGLGEKLFF
CDR3 DNA: TGTGCCAGCCTAAAGGACAGGGGATTAGGTGAAAAACTGTTTTTT

V gene: TRBV30
clone size: once
D gene: -
J gene: TRBJ2-7
CDR3 protein: CAWSVGDWAPGSYEQYF
CDR3 DNA: TGTGCCTGGAGTGTGGGGGACTGGGCCCCCGGCTCCTACGAGCAGTACTTC

V gene: TRBV2
clone size: -
D gene: -
J gene: TRBJ1-5
CDR3 protein: CASARQEINQPQHF
CDR3 DNA: TGTGCCAGCGCGAGACAGGAGATCAATCAGCCCCAGCATTTT

V gene: TRBV5-1
clone size: -
D gene: -
J gene: TRBJ1-1
CDR3 protein: CASSPGRQETEAFF
CDR3 DNA: TGCGCCAGCAGCCCCGGGCGACAGGAGACTGAAGCTTTCTTT

V gene: TRBV24-1
clone size: -
D gene: TRBD1
J gene: TRBJ2-7
CDR3 protein: CATSDGTDYEQYF
CDR3 DNA: TGTGCCACCAGTGATGGGACAGACTACGAGCAGTACTTC

V gene: TRBV10-3
clone size: -
D gene: -
J gene: TRBJ2-7
CDR3 protein: CAIRAGDLYEQYF
CDR3 DNA: TGTGCCATCAGGGCAGGGGATTTGTACGAGCAGTACTTC

V gene: TRBV7-3
clone size: -
D gene: -
J gene: TRBJ2-6
CDR3 protein: CASSFGRSHSGANVLTF
CDR3 DNA: TGTGCCAGCAGCTTTGGTCGGAGCCACTCTGGGGCCAACGTCCTGACTTTC

V gene: TRBV10-1
clone size: -
D gene: -
J gene: TRBJ2-3
CDR3 protein: CASSEWRGTLTDTQYF
CDR3 DNA: TGCGCCAGCAGTGAGTGGCGGGGCACACTCACAGATACGCAGTATTTT

V gene: TRBV30
clone size: -
D gene: -
J gene: TRBJ2-3
CDR3 protein: CAWSVGTKSTDTQYF
CDR3 DNA: TGTGCCTGGAGTGTAGGGACAAAGAGCACAGATACGCAGTATTTT

V gene: TRBV5-1
clone size: -
D gene: TRBD2
J gene: TRBJ2-3
CDR3 protein: CASSLSRSGGISTDTQYF
CDR3 DNA: TGCGCCAGCAGCTTGTCGAGGTCCGGGGGGATCAGCACAGATACGCAGTATTTT

V gene: TRBV7-8
clone size: -
D gene: TRBD1
J gene: TRBJ2-7
CDR3 protein: CASSLARWTGGIGEQYF
CDR3 DNA: TGTGCCAGCAGCTTAGCCCGTTGGACAGGGGGGATTGGCGAGCAGTACTTC

V gene: TRBV6-6
clone size: few
D gene: -
J gene: TRBJ2-1
CDR3 protein: CASSTLPLSSYNEQFF
CDR3 DNA: TGTGCCAGCAGCACCTTACCCCTCAGCTCCTACAATGAGCAGTTCTTC

V gene: TRBV9
clone size: -
D gene: TRBD2
J gene: TRBJ2-3
CDR3 protein: CASSVSSAGGLSHTQYF
CDR3 DNA: TGTGCCAGCAGCGTCAGCAGTGCGGGGGGCCTCTCCCATACGCAGTATTTT

V gene: TRBV3-1/TRBV3-2
clone size: -
D gene: -
J gene: TRBJ2-7
CDR3 protein: CASSQDPGSSVGLSSYEQYF
CDR3 DNA: TGTGCCAGCAGCCAAGACCCCGGTAGTAGCGTTGGGCTAAGCTCCTACGAGCAGTACTTC

V gene: TRBV5-1
clone size: -
D gene: -
J gene: TRBJ1-1
CDR3 protein: CASSLGGDQAFF
CDR3 DNA: TGCGCCAGCAGCTTGGGGGGGGACCAAGCTTTCTTT

V gene: TRBV5-1
clone size: -
D gene: TRBD1
J gene: TRBJ2-6
CDR3 protein: CASSKLTGGSGANVLTF
CDR3 DNA: TGCGCCAGCAGCAAACTGACAGGGGGTTCTGGGGCCAACGTCCTGACTTTC

V gene: TRBV4-1
clone size: -
D gene: TRBD2
J gene: TRBJ2-2
CDR3 protein: CASSQAPGLANTGELFF
CDR3 DNA: TGCGCCAGCAGCCAAGCTCCGGGACTAGCGAACACCGGGGAGCTGTTTTTT

V gene: TRBV5-1
clone size: -
D gene: TRBD1
J gene: TRBJ2-3
CDR3 protein: CASSLSFLRGPEDTQYF
CDR3 DNA: TGCGCCAGCAGTTTGTCCTTCCTCAGGGGGCCTGAAGATACGCAGTATTTT

V gene: TRBV19
clone size: -
D gene: -
J gene: TRBJ2-1
CDR3 protein: CASSILVSGPYNEQFF
CDR3 DNA: TGTGCCAGTAGTATACTCGTCAGTGGCCCCTACAATGAGCAGTTCTTC

V gene: TRBV3-1/TRBV3-2
clone size: -
D gene: TRBD1
J gene: TRBJ1-4
CDR3 protein: CASSQDPGQGTEKLFF
CDR3 DNA: TGTGCCAGCAGCCAAGATCCAGGACAGGGGACGGAAAAACTGTTTTTT

V gene: TRBV6-6
clone size: many
D gene: TRBD1
J gene: TRBJ2-7
CDR3 protein: CAVKDRGIFAEQYF
CDR3 DNA: TGTGCCGTAAAGGACAGGGGCATTTTCGCCGAGCAGTACTTC

V gene: TRBV6-1
clone size: once
D gene: -
J gene: TRBJ2-7
CDR3 protein: CASSAPVLGASYEQYF
CDR3 DNA: TGTGCCAGCAGTGCGCCGGTCCTAGGGGCCTCCTACGAGCAGTACTTC

V gene: TRBV7-6
clone size: -
D gene: TRBD1
J gene: TRBJ1-4
CDR3 protein: CASSRQGAYEKLFF
CDR3 DNA: TGTGCCAGCAGCCGACAGGGGGCATACGAAAAACTGTTTTTT

V gene: TRBV5-1
clone size: few
D gene: -
J gene: TRBJ2-1
CDR3 protein: CASSYRRGGSMSSYNEQFF
CDR3 DNA: TGCGCCAGCAGCTACCGGCGCGGAGGAAGCATGAGCTCCTACAATGAGCAGTTCTTC

V gene: TRBV12-3/TRBV12-4
clone size: -
D gene: -
J gene: TRBJ1-2
CDR3 protein: CASSPDTNYGYTF
CDR3 DNA: TGTGCCAGCAGCCCAGACACAAACTATGGCTACACCTTC

V gene: TRBV10-1
clone size: -
D gene: -
J gene: TRBJ1-4
CDR3 protein: CASSGAGGKLFF
CDR3 DNA: TGCGCCAGCAGTGGGGCAGGAGGAAAACTGTTTTTT

V gene: TRBV28
clone size: -
D gene: -
J gene: TRBJ1-1
CDR3 protein: CASFTGTPTEAFF
CDR3 DNA: TGTGCCAGCTTCACAGGGACGCCCACTGAAGCTTTCTTT

V gene: TRBV3-1/TRBV3-2
clone size: -
D gene: TRBD1
J gene: TRBJ2-7
CDR3 protein: CASSQLGQGGEQYF
CDR3 DNA: TGTGCCAGCAGCCAATTGGGACAGGGGGGCGAGCAGTACTTC

V gene: TRBV5-1
clone size: few
D gene: -
J gene: TRBJ2-5
CDR3 protein: CASSRDGFAQTQYF
CDR3 DNA: TGCGCCAGCAGCCGCGACGGGTTCGCGCAGACCCAGTACTTC

V gene: TRBV18
clone size: -
D gene: -
J gene: TRBJ1-1
CDR3 protein: CASSPPGRNTEAFF
CDR3 DNA: TGTGCCAGCTCACCACCTGGGAGGAACACTGAAGCTTTCTTT

V gene: TRBV28
clone size: once
D gene: -
J gene: TRBJ2-5
CDR3 protein: CASSFISQETQYF
CDR3 DNA: TGTGCCAGCAGTTTTATCAGTCAAGAGACCCAGTACTTC

V gene: TRBV2
clone size: -
D gene: TRBD2
J gene: TRBJ2-7
CDR3 protein: CASSVGASGGASEQYF
CDR3 DNA: TGTGCCAGCAGCGTAGGGGCTAGCGGGGGGGCCTCCGAGCAGTACTTC

V gene: TRBV24-1
clone size: -
D gene: -
J gene: TRBJ2-3
CDR3 protein: CATSAVTGIAARDTQYF
CDR3 DNA: TGTGCCACCAGTGCCGTAACAGGGATCGCCGCTCGGGATACGCAGTATTTT

V gene: TRBV18
clone size: once
D gene: TRBD1
J gene: TRBJ1-2
CDR3 protein: CASSQATGLNGYTF
CDR3 DNA: TGTGCCAGCTCACAGGCGACAGGGTTAAATGGCTACACCTTC

V gene: TRBV27
clone size: -
D gene: TRBD1
J gene: TRBJ2-2
CDR3 protein: CASSRGQRVMTGELFF
CDR3 DNA: TGTGCCAGCAGCCGGGGACAGAGGGTCATGACCGGGGAGCTGTTTTTT

V gene: TRBV27
clone size: -
D gene: -
J gene: TRBJ2-7
CDR3 protein: CASHLYRTDEQYF
CDR3 DNA: TGTGCCAGCCACCTCTACAGGACGGACGAGCAGTACTTC

V gene: TRBV19
clone size: -
D gene: TRBD1
J gene: TRBJ1-6
CDR3 protein: CASSPGTGGHNSPLHF
CDR3 DNA: TGTGCCAGTAGTCCCGGGACAGGGGGACATAATTCACCCCTCCACTTT

V gene: TRBV7-3
clone size: -
D gene: -
J gene: TRBJ2-1
CDR3 protein: CASSSGGPSYNEQFF
CDR3 DNA: TGTGCCAGCAGCTCCGGGGGTCCCTCCTACAATGAGCAGTTCTTC

V gene: TRBV19
clone size: -
D gene: TRBD1
J gene: TRBJ2-6
CDR3 protein: CASSRRQGGSSGANVLTF
CDR3 DNA: TGTGCCAGTAGTCGACGACAGGGGGGTAGCTCTGGGGCCAACGTCCTGACTTTC